This T cell receptor (beta chain) was sequenced in a study of response to subunit inactivated influenza vaccine. Germline lookup yields CDR1 MNHEY and CDR2 SVGEGT. The CDR3 is made up of 15 amino acids. V shed 5 bases and J shed 9 bases, with 20 bases lying between them. TCRdb re-called the RT-PCR reads through MiXCR, storing one row per CDR3 protein. The data contain more than 200,000 distinct CDR3 sequences, less than 15% of them singletons. The clonotype originates from a man between 50 and 59 years old who received an inactivated influenza vaccine. The sequences come from non-naive T cells sorted from PBMCs, collected approximately 15 days before vaccination. The chain combines TRBV6-2 or TRBV6-3 with TRBJ2-1, with TRBD1 as a possible D gene (6 bases). The CDR3 loop is CASSPRTAYASEQFF. CDR3 nucleotides: TGTGCCAGCAGTCCACGGACAGCGTACGCCAGTGAGCAGTTCTTC.